This record concerns one T cell receptor (beta chain) sequence. This table comes from immunoSEQ multiplex PCR, and its TCRdb copy is limited to in-frame clones, with some not included. The table lists roughly 10,000 clones, roughly 30% of them singletons. This specimen comes from a study of graft-versus-host responses after intestinal transplantation. Whole-study findings and limits: Ileal or blood samples showed some GvH clones first, and such clones were also found in recipient marrow.

The TCR was taken from a human patient who received an intestinal transplant. Specimen: alloreactive CD4+ T cells from a mixed lymphocyte reaction culture, collected before intestinal transplant. The subset: CFSE-low proliferating T cells sorted from approximately 6-day pre-transplant mixed lymphocyte reaction (GvH or HvG direction).

CDR3 in DNA: TGTGCCAGCAGTTACTCGAGCAGTGGCCAAGAGACCCAGTACTTC. Translated: CASSYSSSGQETQYF. The genes are TRBV6-5 and TRBJ2-5; D remains unclear. V was pared by 0 bases and J by 1 base, with 9 bases between. The CDR3 consists of 15 residues. CDR1 is MNHEY and CDR2 is SVGAGI in the germline V gene.